This TCR beta chain was sequenced in a study of cytomegalovirus exposure and HLA in healthy donors. Overall study findings and caveats: Reports credit the classifier with highly specific, highly sensitive diagnosis of cytomegalovirus status.

Trimming pared 4 bases from V and 3 bases from J, leaving 9 bases between. Germline V gene sequence: CDR1 LGHNA, CDR2 YSLEER. The CDR3 covers 14 residues. Note on this clone: Its antigen is still unknown.

Primers included in the PCR were 60 Vbeta and 13 Jbeta primers. Sequencing used immunoSEQ multiplex PCR; TCRdb keeps in-frame clones, though not all of them. The repertoire has around 90,000 clones, around 80% of them found once; the top ten carry 3% to 4%. Sequencing used PBMCs. The rearrangement joins TRBV4-3 to TRBJ2-2; no clear D. This clonotype was obtained from a male donor in good health and CMV-seropositive. The CDR3 spells CASSLDTDTGELFF. The CDR3 bases are TGCGCCAGCAGCCTCGACACCGACACCGGGGAGCTGTTTTTT.